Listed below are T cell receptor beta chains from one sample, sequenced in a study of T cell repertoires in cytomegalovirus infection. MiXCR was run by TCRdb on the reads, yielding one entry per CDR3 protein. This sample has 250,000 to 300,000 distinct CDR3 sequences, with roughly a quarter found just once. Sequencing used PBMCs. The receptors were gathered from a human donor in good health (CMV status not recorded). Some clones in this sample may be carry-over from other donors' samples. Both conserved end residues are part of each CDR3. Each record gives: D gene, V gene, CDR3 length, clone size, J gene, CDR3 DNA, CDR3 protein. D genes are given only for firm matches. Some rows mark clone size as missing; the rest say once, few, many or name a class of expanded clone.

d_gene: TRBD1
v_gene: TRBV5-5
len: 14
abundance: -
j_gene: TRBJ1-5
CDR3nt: TGTGCCAGCAGCTTACGACAGGGAATTCAGCCCCAGCATTTT
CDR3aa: CASSLRQGIQPQHF

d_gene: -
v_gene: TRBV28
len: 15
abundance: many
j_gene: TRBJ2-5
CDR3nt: TGTGCCAGCAGTCCGCCGGGACAAACACAAGAGACCCAGTACTTC
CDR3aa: CASSPPGQTQETQYF

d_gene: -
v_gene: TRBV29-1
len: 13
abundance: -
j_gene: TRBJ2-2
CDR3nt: TGCAGCGTCCTACCCGGGTCTACCGGGGAGCTGTTTTTT
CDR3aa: CSVLPGSTGELFF

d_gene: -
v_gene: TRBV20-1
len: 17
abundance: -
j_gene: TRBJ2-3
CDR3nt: TGCAGTGCTAGCGGGAGTGGGGCCCCGGGGGGCACAGATACGCAGTATTTT
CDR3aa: CSASGSGAPGGTDTQYF

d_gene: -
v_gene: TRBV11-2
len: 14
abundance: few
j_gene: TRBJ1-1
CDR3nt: TGTGCCAGCAGCTTAGGCCTGTTTAACACTGAAGCTTTCTTT
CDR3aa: CASSLGLFNTEAFF

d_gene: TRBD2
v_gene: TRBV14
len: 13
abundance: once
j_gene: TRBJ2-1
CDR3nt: TGTGCCAGCAGCCAGAGCGGGAGGGGGGAGCAGTTCTTC
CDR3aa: CASSQSGRGEQFF

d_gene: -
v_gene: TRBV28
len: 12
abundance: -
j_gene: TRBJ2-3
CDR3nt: TGTGCCAGCAGTTTAAGGTCTAATACGCAGTATTTT
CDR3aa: CASSLRSNTQYF

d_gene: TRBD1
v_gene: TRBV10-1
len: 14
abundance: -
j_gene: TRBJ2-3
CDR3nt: TGCGCCAGCTCAGGGGGCTTAAGCACAGATACGCAGTATTTT
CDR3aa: CASSGGLSTDTQYF

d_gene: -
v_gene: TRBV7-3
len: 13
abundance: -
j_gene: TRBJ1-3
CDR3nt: TGTGCCAGCAGCTCCGGCTTTGGAAACACCATATATTTT
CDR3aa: CASSSGFGNTIYF

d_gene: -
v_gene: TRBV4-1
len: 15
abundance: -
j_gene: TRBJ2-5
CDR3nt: TGCGCCAGCAGCCAAGGACTAGACTCGAGAGAGACCCAGTACTTC
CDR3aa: CASSQGLDSRETQYF

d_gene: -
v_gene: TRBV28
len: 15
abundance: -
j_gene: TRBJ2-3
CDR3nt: TGTGCCAGCATCGAGGGGGGCCTTGGCACAGATACGCAGTATTTT
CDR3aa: CASIEGGLGTDTQYF

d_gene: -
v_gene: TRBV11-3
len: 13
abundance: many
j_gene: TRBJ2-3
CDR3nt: TGTGCCAGCAGCTTTTCAGCGACAGATACGCAGTATTTT
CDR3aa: CASSFSATDTQYF

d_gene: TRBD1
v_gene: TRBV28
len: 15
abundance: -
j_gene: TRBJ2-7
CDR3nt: TGTGCCAGCAGTTTGCTGACGGGACAGCGACACGAGCAGTACTTC
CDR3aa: CASSLLTGQRHEQYF

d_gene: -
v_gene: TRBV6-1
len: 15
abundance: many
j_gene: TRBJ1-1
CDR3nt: TGTGCCAGCAAGAGACCGACAGCTCTGAACACTGAAGCTTTCTTT
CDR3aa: CASKRPTALNTEAFF

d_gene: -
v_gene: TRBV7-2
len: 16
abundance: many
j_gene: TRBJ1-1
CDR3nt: TGTGCCAGCAGCTTAGCTTCCCGGGCCCTCAGGTCTGAAGCTTTCTTT
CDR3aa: CASSLASRALRSEAFF

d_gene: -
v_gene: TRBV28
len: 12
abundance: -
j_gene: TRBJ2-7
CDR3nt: TGTGCCAGCAGATCGGTGGGGTACGAGCAGTACTTC
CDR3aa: CASRSVGYEQYF

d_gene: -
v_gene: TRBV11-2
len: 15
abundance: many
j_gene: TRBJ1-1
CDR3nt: TGTGCCAGCAGCTTGCCTGGACCGAGTCCCTGGGAAGCTTTCTTT
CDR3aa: CASSLPGPSPWEAFF

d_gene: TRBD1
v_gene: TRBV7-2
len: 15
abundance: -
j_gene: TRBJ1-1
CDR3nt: TGTGCCAGCAGCTCCCAGGACAGGGCGAACACTGAAGCTTTCTTT
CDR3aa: CASSSQDRANTEAFF

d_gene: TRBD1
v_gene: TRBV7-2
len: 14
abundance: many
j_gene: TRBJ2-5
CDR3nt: TGTGCCAGCAGCCGTCGGACAGGCCCAGAGACCCAGTACTTC
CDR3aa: CASSRRTGPETQYF

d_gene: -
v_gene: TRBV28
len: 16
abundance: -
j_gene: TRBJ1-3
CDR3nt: TGTGCCAGCAGCAGACCGGGGGGGGTGTCTGGAAACACCATATATTTT
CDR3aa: CASSRPGGVSGNTIYF

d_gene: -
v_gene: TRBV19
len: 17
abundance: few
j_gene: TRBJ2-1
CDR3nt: TGTGCCAGTAGTTCACAAGCCGGACAGCTTCGCGGCGATGAGCAGTTCTTC
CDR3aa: CASSSQAGQLRGDEQFF

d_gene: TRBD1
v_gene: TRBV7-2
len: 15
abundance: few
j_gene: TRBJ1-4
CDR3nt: TGTGCCAGCAGCTTATTACAGGGGGCCTTTGAAAAACTGTTTTTT
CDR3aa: CASSLLQGAFEKLFF

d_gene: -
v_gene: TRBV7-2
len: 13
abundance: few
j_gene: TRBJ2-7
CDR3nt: TGTGCCAGCAGCCGGTCAGGGCCCTACGAGCAGTACTTC
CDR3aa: CASSRSGPYEQYF

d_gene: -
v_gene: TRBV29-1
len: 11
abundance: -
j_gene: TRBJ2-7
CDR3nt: TGCAGCGTTGGGGGTCCCCACGAGCAGTACTTC
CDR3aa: CSVGGPHEQYF